Below, 8 T cell receptor beta chains from the same sample are listed, as sequenced in a study of long-term antiretroviral therapy in people with HIV. Version v3.0 of the immunoSEQ assay was performed at survey level. Profiling relied on immunoSEQ multiplex PCR, and the TCRdb table lists in-frame clones only, not all of them. The sample includes 27,000 or so clones, around 83% of them seen just once. Source: unsorted PBMCs, taken 2.9 years after starting antiretroviral therapy. These TCRs come from a man between 45 and 60 years old with HIV.

This chain links TRBV10-3 with TRBJ1-6; TRBD1 aligns across 8 bases. CDR1 and CDR2 (germline): ENHRY, SYGVKD. After removal of 2 bases from V and 7 bases from J, the junction contained 4 bases not matched to a gene. The CDR3 has 15 residues. CDR3 sequence: CAISEGQGANSPLHF. The DNA for the CDR3 is TGTGCCATCAGTGAGGGGCAGGGGGCAAATTCACCCCTCCACTTT.

The chain couples TRBV7-9 to TRBJ1-4; 8 positions agree with TRBD1. Trimming at V came to 6 bases and at J to 2 bases, leaving 11 bases not matched to a gene. Germline V gene lookup returns CDR1 SEHNR and CDR2 FQNEAQ (reference sequence). The CDR3 is 17 residues long. CDR3 loop: CASSFPGGMETNEKLFF. The DNA of the CDR3 is TGTGCCAGCAGTTTCCCAGGGGGCATGGAGACTAATGAAAAACTGTTTTTT.

V and J are TRBV13 and TRBJ2-1; D perhaps matches TRBD2 (6 bases). The V end lost 0 bases, the J end lost 5 bases, and 14 bases lay between the germline ends. This CDR3 contains 16 residues. Germline assignment: CDR1 PRHDT and CDR2 FYEKMQ (reference sequence). CDR3 amino acids: CASSLGLAGQDNEQFF. The CDR3 DNA follows: TGTGCCAGCAGCTTAGGCCTGGCGGGGCAAGACAATGAGCAGTTCTTC.

The chain joins TRBV2 to TRBJ2-1; 9 bases match TRBD1. Trimming cost V 4 bases and J 12 bases; bases outside gene matches: 10. The CDR3 runs to 14 residues. Germline V lookup: CDR1 SNHLY, CDR2 FYNNEI. The CDR3 nucleotides are TGTGCCAGCAGTGTCGCGGGACAGGGTACCACGCAGTTCTTC. Its translation: CASSVAGQGTTQFF.

This clone has just a few counts. The rearrangement uses TRBV5-4 and TRBJ1-3; D remains unclear. There are 13 residues in the CDR3. Trimming removed 2 bases from V and 0 bases from J, with 3 bases in between. Germline V CDR1 and CDR2: SGHNT, YYREEE (reference sequence). CDR3 sequence (DNA): TGTGCCAGCAGCTTTAGCTCTGGAAACACCATATATTTT. Translation: CASSFSSGNTIYF. The variable domain in full, with the rest retrieved from reference TRBV5-4 and TRBJ1-3, is ETGVTQSPTHLIKTRGQQVTLRCSSQSGHNTVSWYQQALGQGPQFIFQYYREEENGRGNFPPRFSGLQFPNYSSELNVNALELDDSALYLCASSFSSGNTIYFGEGSWLTVV.

This clone appeared a single time. The V call is TRBV7-6, the J call TRBJ1-3; 9 nucleotides match TRBD1. CDR3 length: 16 amino acids. Losses at the gene ends were 2 bases for V and 4 bases for J; bases not matched to a gene: 6. CDR1 is SGHVS and CDR2 is FNYEAQ in the germline V gene. CDR3 residues: CASSLYAGTGGNTIYF. The CDR3 DNA reads TGTGCCAGCAGCTTATATGCCGGGACAGGGGGAAACACCATATATTTT.

In this sample, this clone turned up a few times. The genes are TRBV28 and TRBJ2-7; D is possibly TRBD1 or TRBD2 (5 bases each). Germline CDR1 MDHEN, CDR2 SYDVKM. V gave up 4 bases and J gave up 0 bases, with 13 bases separating them. The CDR3 covers 15 residues. This CDR3 reads CASSSVGVPSYEQYF. The CDR3 nucleotides are TGTGCCAGCAGTTCCGTGGGGGTCCCCTCCTACGAGCAGTACTTC.

V is TRBV2 and J is TRBJ2-7, with D tentatively TRBD2 (5 bases). The CDR3 has 13 amino acids. Trimming left V 7 bases short and J 6 bases short, with 16 bases between. CDR1 and CDR2 (germline): SNHLY, FYNNEI. In DNA, the CDR3 is TGTGCCAGCATGGAGGAGCTTTCCCGCGAGCAGTACTTC. Translation: CASMEELSREQYF. The full variable domain, completed using reference TRBV2 and TRBJ2-7, is EPEVTQTPSHQVTQMGQEVILRCVPISNHLYFYWYRQILGQKVEFLVSFYNNEISEKSEIFDDQFSVERPDGSNFTLKIRSTKLEDSAMYFCASMEELSREQYFGPGTRLTVT.